A single sample is the source of the 22 T cell receptor beta chains below, sequenced in a study of beta chain features in type 1 diabetes. Every isolated RNA sample was fully reverse transcribed, so sequencing captured expressed TCRB transcripts. Libraries were prepared by immunoSEQ multiplex PCR; TCRdb keeps only in-frame clonotypes and omits some of them. Among under 200,000 clones listed, approximately 8.4% were seen once. Sequenced material: central memory CD4+ T cells from blood. Receptors were obtained from a young woman in good health.

This chain joins TRBV5-4 and TRBJ2-7, with 9 bases matching TRBD2. J lost 3 bases, V lost 5 bases, and 6 bases had no gene match. The CDR3 runs to 14 residues. Germline lookup yields CDR1 SGHNT and CDR2 YYREEE (reference sequence). CDR3 sequence: CASSDPTSGYEQYF. CDR3 DNA sequence: TGTGCCAGCAGTGATCCGACTAGCGGCTACGAGCAGTACTTC.

The chain couples TRBV5-1 to TRBJ1-3; D is perhaps TRBD1 (5 bases). The germline V and J ends were trimmed by 0 bases and 1 base, with 11 bases remaining between them. CDR1 is SGHRS and CDR2 is YFSETQ in the germline V gene. CDR3 length: 16 amino acids. The CDR3 loop reads CASSLDPPGSGNTIYF. CDR3 bases: TGCGCCAGCAGCTTGGATCCTCCAGGGTCTGGAAACACCATATATTTT.

The sample holds a few counts of this clone. V is TRBV2 and J is TRBJ2-5, with 7 bases lining up with TRBD2. The junction had 5 bases not matched to a gene; V was cut back by 11 bases and J by 8 bases. The V gene's germline CDR1 is SNHLY and CDR2 FYNNEI. The CDR3 loop spans 10 amino acids. CDR3 loop: CAVGRETQYF. In nucleotides, the CDR3 is TGTGCCGTAGGGAGGGAAACCCAGTACTTC.

This clone was seen a few times. The chain links TRBV7-9 to TRBJ2-5; no definite D call. Germline lookup yields CDR1 SEHNR and CDR2 FQNEAQ (reference sequence). V dropped 2 bases and J dropped 1 base, with 5 bases sitting between them. The CDR3 runs to 13 residues. Written as DNA, the CDR3 is TGTGCCAGCAGCTTACTTAGCCAAGAGACCCAGTACTTC. Amino acid sequence: CASSLLSQETQYF.

This clone was seen repeatedly, ten times or more. The CDR3 DNA is TGTGCCAGCTCACTACGACAGGGGGCACAGGATGGCTACACCTTC. Protein product: CASSLRQGAQDGYTF. This rearrangement joins TRBV18 to TRBJ1-2; 10 nucleotides match TRBD1. CDR3 length equals 15 residues. The J segment lost 6 bases and the V segment lost 4 bases, leaving 8 bases of the junction unmatched. CDR1 is KGHSH, CDR2 LQKENI, per germline.

This clone was seen a few times. The rearrangement uses TRBV7-3 and TRBJ1-6; TRBD1 matches at 7 bases. The CDR3 covers 13 residues. The germline gives CDR1 SGHTA, CDR2 FQGTGA. V lost 1 base and J lost 9; bases outside the gene matches: 0. The CDR3 DNA is TGTGCCAGCAGCTTAAACAGGGGTTCACCCCTCCACTTT. Residues: CASSLNRGSPLHF.

CDR3 in amino acids: CASTRSNTGELFF. CDR3 DNA sequence: TGTGCCAGCACGAGGTCGAACACCGGGGAGCTGTTTTTT. The genes are TRBV5-4 and TRBJ2-2; no firm D call. The germline V gene has CDR1 SGHNT and CDR2 YYREEE (reference sequence). CDR3 length equals 13 residues. V was shortened by 6 bases and J by 0 bases, with 6 bases between the two germline ends.

The chain couples TRBV5-1 to TRBJ1-6, with 9 bases lining up with TRBD1. This CDR3 is built from 16 residues. Germline CDR1 SGHRS, CDR2 YFSETQ. With V trimmed by 4 bases and J by 5 bases, 7 bases remained unmatched. The DNA for the CDR3 is TGCGCCAGCAGCCAGGGACAGGGTTGGAATAATTCACCCCTCCACTTT. Its translation is CASSQGQGWNNSPLHF.

This clone has more than one count but fewer than ten. The DNA of the CDR3 is TGTGCCAGCAGTTTAGGGGTGAGCTATGGCTACACCTTC. The encoded protein is CASSLGVSYGYTF. The rearrangement joins TRBV6-1 to TRBJ1-2, with D maybe TRBD1 (5 bases). This CDR3 region has 13 residues. CDR1 and CDR2 (germline): MNHNS, SASEGT. V gave up 5 bases and J gave up 4 bases, with 11 bases separating them.

In this sample, this clone turned up a few times. The chain has TRBV18 and TRBJ1-5; TRBD1 agrees at 8 bases. Germline V gene sequence: CDR1 KGHSH, CDR2 LQKENI. V gave up 6 bases and J gave up 4 bases; unmatched junction bases: 11. The CDR3 has 16 amino acids. The CDR3 DNA sequence: TGTGCCAGCTCCTTAACTCAGGGGGCTATGAATCAGCCCCAGCATTTT. This translates into CASSLTQGAMNQPQHF.

The chain combines TRBV5-1 with TRBJ2-7; TRBD2 aligns across 11 bases. Unmatched junction bases numbered 8, after V lost 4 bases and J lost 5 bases. The CDR3 loop spans 15 amino acids. Germline CDR1 is SGHRS and CDR2 is YFSETQ. The CDR3 loop reads CASSRRTSGGNEQYF. Written as DNA, the CDR3 is TGCGCCAGCAGCCGGCGTACTAGCGGGGGTAACGAGCAGTACTTC.

The genes are TRBV27 and TRBJ2-5; 8 positions match TRBD1. The CDR3 totals 12 residues. Germline CDR1 reads MNHEY; CDR2 reads SMNVEV (reference sequence). V lost 8 bases to trimming and J lost 5 bases; unmatched junction nucleotides: 4. The CDR3: CASARDRETQYF. CDR3 DNA: TGTGCCAGCGCCCGGGACAGGGAGACCCAGTACTTC.

As to this clone: The sample carries other DNA sequences with the same CDR3. The chain joins TRBV7-3 to TRBJ1-1, with D perhaps TRBD1 (6 bases). CDR1 is SGHTA, CDR2 FQGTGA, per germline. V gave up 5 bases and J gave up 2 bases, with 15 bases separating them. This CDR3 is built from 15 residues. The CDR3 DNA reads as TGTGCCAGCAGCCCCGGGGGGGGCCTTAACACTGAAGCTTTCTTT. The encoded protein is CASSPGGGLNTEAFF.

This clone was observed a handful of times. The J gene is TRBJ2-1, the V gene TRBV9; 10 positions agree with TRBD2. This CDR3 spans 16 amino acids. J was trimmed by 10 bases and V by 1 base; bases with no gene match: 11. Germline CDR1 SGDLS, CDR2 YYNGEE. The CDR3 coding sequence is TGTGCCAGCAGCGTACAAGTGCGAGCGGGGGGGCCCGAGCAGTTCTTC. This encodes CASSVQVRAGGPEQFF.

This clone was found a few times. The J gene is TRBJ1-3, the V gene TRBV21-1; TRBD1, as called in the table, went unchecked against the DNA. TRBV21-1 is shown as a pseudogene. The CDR3 is 15 residues long. CDR3 in amino acids: CATARGRTGGNTIYF. DNA of the CDR3: TGTGCCACCGCCCGGGGAAGGACAGGTGGAAACACCATATATTTT.

This clone was seen a few times. This chain links TRBV9 with TRBJ2-7; TRBD2 agrees at 10 bases. V trimming: 4 bases; J trimming: 5 bases; junction bases outside the gene matches: 3. Germline values: CDR1 SGDLS, CDR2 YYNGEE. The CDR3 sequence is 13 residues long. The CDR3 here is CASSFSGGDEQYF. Here the CDR3 DNA reads TGTGCCAGCAGCTTCAGCGGGGGGGACGAGCAGTACTTC.

The chain uses TRBV4-2 and TRBJ2-5; 7 nucleotides agree with TRBD1. Germline CDR1 reads LGHNA; CDR2 reads YNFKEQ. The CDR3 contains 15 residues. With V trimmed by 1 base and J by 0 bases, 2 bases remained unmatched. The CDR3 DNA reads as TGTGCCAGCAGCCAAGGGGACAGAAACCAAGAGACCCAGTACTTC. Protein product: CASSQGDRNQETQYF.

The rearrangement links TRBV7-9 to TRBJ2-1; 13 bases match TRBD2. There are 17 residues in the CDR3. CDR1 and CDR2 (germline): SEHNR, FQNEAQ (reference sequence). V lost 2 bases to trimming and J lost 3 bases; unmatched junction nucleotides: 4. As DNA, the CDR3 is TGTGCCAGCAGCTTAAGGACTAGCGGGGGTCTCTACAATGAGCAGTTCTTC. It encodes CASSLRTSGGLYNEQFF. Based on the CDR3 plus reference TRBV7-9 and TRBJ2-1, the full variable domain is DTGVSQNPRHKITKRGQNVTFRCDPISEHNRLYWYRQTLGQGPEFLTYFQNEAQLEKSRLLSDRFSAERPKGSFSTLEIQRTEQGDSAMYLCASSLRTSGGLYNEQFFGPGTRLTVL.

The rearrangement links TRBV11-2 to TRBJ1-4; D is ambiguous. The germline V gene has CDR1 SGHAT and CDR2 FQNNGV. CDR3 length equals 13 residues. Trimming left V 5 bases short and J 8 bases short, with 12 bases between. CDR3 residues: CASSVSQVEKLFF. In DNA form, the CDR3 reads TGTGCCAGCAGCGTAAGCCAGGTCGAAAAACTGTTTTTT.

Only a few counts were recorded for this clone. The chain employs TRBV4-3 and TRBJ2-3, with D possibly matching TRBD1 (5 bases). There are 18 residues in the CDR3. Germline CDR1 and CDR2: LGHNA and YSLEER. The germline V and J ends were trimmed by 4 bases and 0 bases, with 20 bases remaining between them. The CDR3 DNA reads TGCGCCAGCAGCCTACAGGCCCCTACAGATACTAGCACAGATACGCAGTATTTT. Protein product: CASSLQAPTDTSTDTQYF.

The gene calls are TRBV7-6 and TRBJ1-1, with TRBD1 matching 9 bases. The germline V gene encodes CDR1 SGHVS and CDR2 FNYEAQ. V gave up 3 bases and J gave up 1 base; unmatched junction bases: 9. The CDR3 extends over 17 amino acids. This CDR3 reads CASSLQQGQGKNTEAFF. The DNA for the CDR3 is TGTGCCAGCAGCTTGCAACAGGGACAGGGTAAGAACACTGAAGCTTTCTTT.

The chain uses TRBV6-1 and TRBJ1-4, with TRBD1 matching 7 bases. CDR1 is MNHNS, CDR2 SASEGT, per germline. The CDR3 has 15 amino acids. V shed 1 base and J 8 bases; nucleotides not matched to a gene: 7. CDR3 DNA: TGTGCCAGCAGTGAAGGACAGGGTCCATGGGAAAAACTGTTTTTT. Its protein is CASSEGQGPWEKLFF.